The T cell receptor (beta chain) described here comes from a study of T cell responses to AZD1222 COVID-19 vaccine. Overall study findings and caveats: Regions 160-218 and 743-854 dominated among vaccine-associated CD4 TCRs spanning spike. Donors were largely white British and mainly female; clonal diversity was possibly underestimated.

The V gene's germline CDR1 is MGHRA and CDR2 YSYEKL. This CDR3 spans 18 amino acids. Sequencing was performed with immunoSEQ multiplex PCR; in TCRdb, only in-frame clones are kept and a portion is missing. Among 85,000 or so clones listed, over 80% were seen once. A remark on this clone: As yet, its antigen is unknown. The junction does not match germline at one end; this may be a read error.

Second-dose recipients at about 4 or about 12 weeks were treated as one pooled group. J is TRBJ2-2 and V is TRBV4-1, with 13 bases fitting TRBD2. This TCR was sampled from an adult who received the AZD1222 COVID-19 vaccine. This specimen was peripheral blood, taken 28 days after the second AZD1222 dose. CDR3: CARSRRLAGGSGTGELFF. CDR3 coding DNA: TGCGCCCGCAGCCGGCGACTAGCGGGAGGCTCGGGCACCGGGGAGCTGTTTTTT.